This T cell receptor (beta chain) was sequenced for a study of T-cell reconstitution after alpha-beta-depleted transplantation in children. Construction of the TCRbeta library involved unique molecular identifiers. TCRdb re-called the PCR reads through MiXCR, storing one row per CDR3 protein. The profile shows around 340,000 distinct CDR3 sequences, about 14% of them singletons. Many counts were recorded for this clonotype. CDR3 length equals 13 residues. CDR1 and CDR2 (germline): MNHEY, SVGAGI. Trimming removed 6 bases from V and 12 bases from J, with 18 bases in between. The starting material was PBMCs, obtained from the stem cell graft. The V gene is TRBV6-5, the J gene TRBJ2-1; tentatively, D is TRBD2 (6 bases). This clonotype originated in a human donor who donated a stem cell graft to a child with Fanconi anemia. The CDR3 here is CASSPGGSRGQFF. Here the CDR3 DNA reads TGTGCCAGCAGCCCCGGAGGGAGTCGGGGGCAGTTCTTC.